A single T cell receptor (beta chain) is shown here with its context. Its specificity is unknown. This CDR3 has 14 amino acids. V was pared by 4 bases and J by 3 bases, with 10 bases between. CDR1 MNHEY and CDR2 SVGEGT come from the germline V gene. The record originates from a study of T cell repertoires in cytomegalovirus infection. Study at large: Public TCR beta signatures indicated both CMV infection and matching HLA type. Study results and limitations: HLA-C-restricted CMV-specific TCR beta clonotypes were dominant in the ex vivo response. Public TCR beta family frequency separated CMV-and-HLA carriers, including in an independent cohort.

TCRdb passed the reads through MiXCR, listing each CDR3 protein once. Of approximately 70,000 distinct CDR3 sequences detected, 20% appear once; the ten largest clones hold roughly two thirds. The chain links TRBV6-2 or TRBV6-3 to TRBJ2-1, with D perhaps matching TRBD2 (6 bases). The receptor's source is a human donor in good health (CMV status not recorded). Some clones in this sample may be carry-over from other donors' samples. Material: CD8+ T cells from cultured PBMCs, obtained from culture after CMV antigen stimulation. The CDR3 DNA reads TGTGCCAGCAGTTTGGTAGCGGACTACAATGAGCAGTTCTTC. This sequence encodes CASSLVADYNEQFF.